These 16 T cell receptor beta chains came from one sample sequenced in a study of blood T cells in healthy people across ages. Then a second PCR, running about 6 to 12 cycles, was carried out with a sample-barcoded 5' primer and a J-beta primer mix. TCRdb re-called the 5' RACE reads with MiXCR, one entry per CDR3 protein. The sample has more than 550,000 distinct CDR3 sequences; about a fifth are singletons. Sequences were obtained from blood. The receptors come from a man between 65 and 79 years old in good health.

The chain couples TRBV18 to TRBJ2-7; D gene ambiguous. CDR3 length equals 11 residues. V was cut by 4 bases and J by 6 bases, with 7 bases left in between. Per germline, CDR1 KGHSH and CDR2 LQKENI. Written as DNA, the CDR3 is TGTGCCAGCTCACAGGGCCTCGAGCAGTACGTC. Its translation is CASSQGLEQYV.

In its sample, this clonotype was seen once. V and J are TRBV5-6 and TRBJ2-1, with 9 bases lining up with TRBD2. The CDR3 covers 17 residues. The V gene's germline CDR1 is SGHDT and CDR2 YYEEEE. The ends lost 4 bases at V and 3 bases at J; junction bases unmatched: 11. CDR3 region: CASSPRLKRGVYNEQFF. The CDR3 DNA reads as TGTGCCAGCAGCCCGCGATTGAAGCGGGGGGTCTACAATGAGCAGTTCTTC. Full variable domain (remainder filled in from reference TRBV5-6 and TRBJ2-1): DAGVTQSPTHLIKTRGQQVTLRCSPKSGHDTVSWYQQALGQGPQFIFQYYEEEERQRGNFPDRFSGHQFPNYSSELNVNALLLGDSALYLCASSPRLKRGVYNEQFFGPGTRLTVL.

This clonotype was counted only a few times. V is TRBV12-3 or TRBV12-4 and J is TRBJ2-7; D is unresolved. Trimming pared 5 bases from V and 2 bases from J, leaving 16 bases between. The CDR3 covers 15 residues. In DNA form, the CDR3 reads TGTGCCAGCAGTCCACCGACGAACACGCCCTACGAGCAGTACTTC. As protein: CASSPPTNTPYEQYF.

This clonotype was counted ten times or more. The CDR3 bases are TGTGCCAGCGAGGGGGGAGTTCGCTACGAGCAGTACTTC. The encoded protein is CASEGGVRYEQYF. The rearrangement links TRBV28 to TRBJ2-7, with D perhaps being TRBD1 or TRBD2 (6 bases each). Germline V CDR1 and CDR2: MDHEN, SYDVKM. The CDR3 consists of 13 residues. V was clipped by 8 bases and J by 3 bases, with 14 bases between them.

This clonotype occurred a few times. The J gene is TRBJ1-4, the V gene TRBV20-1; D is undetermined. Trimming left V 6 bases short and J 8 bases short, with 19 bases between. The CDR3 sequence is 14 residues long. Germline V lookup: CDR1 DFQATT, CDR2 SNEGSKA (reference sequence). The DNA of the CDR3 is TGCAGTGCCACGGTGAGCGGTGAGATGGAAAAACTGTTTTTT. The encoded protein is CSATVSGEMEKLFF.

This clonotype was seen a handful of times. The V gene is TRBV7-9, the J gene TRBJ2-6; no clear D. This CDR3 spans 14 amino acids. Germline V CDR1 and CDR2: SEHNR, FQNEAQ (reference sequence). The V end lost 4 bases, the J end lost 3 bases, and 7 bases lay between the germline ends. CDR3 in DNA: TGTGCCAGCAGCTCCTTTCTTGGGGCCAACGTCCTGACTTTC. It is translated as CASSSFLGANVLTF.

The gene calls are TRBV7-2 and TRBJ2-3; D is perhaps TRBD1 or TRBD2 (5 bases each). CDR3 length equals 17 residues. Trimming shortened V by 5 bases and J by 4 bases, and 22 bases separated the two germline ends. Germline loops: CDR1 SGHTA, CDR2 FQGNSA. CDR3 sequence: CASSLTGTPVRADTQYF. As DNA, the CDR3 is TGTGCCAGCAGCCTTACCGGGACCCCGGTTCGGGCAGATACGCAGTATTTT.

The chain links TRBV20-1 to TRBJ1-6; TRBD1 agrees at 10 bases. The ends lost 0 bases at V and 7 bases at J; junction bases unmatched: 3. CDR3 length equals 15 residues. CDR1 and CDR2 from the germline V gene are DFQATT and SNEGSKA (reference sequence). DNA for the CDR3: TGCAGTGCTAGAGAACGGACAGGGGGAAATTCACCCCTCCACTTT. Its protein is CSARERTGGNSPLHF.

This chain connects TRBV20-1 to TRBJ1-2; D possibly corresponds to TRBD1 (5 bases). Per the germline V gene, CDR1 is DFQATT and CDR2 is SNEGSKA (reference sequence). V lost 6 bases, J lost 4 bases, and 9 bases lay in between. The CDR3 loop spans 11 amino acids. CDR3 coding DNA: TGCAGTGCCCAGGGATCCTATGGCTACACCTTC. It codes for CSAQGSYGYTF.

The chain couples TRBV5-1 to TRBJ2-5; possibly TRBD2 for D (6 bases). Germline values: CDR1 SGHRS, CDR2 YFSETQ. The CDR3 totals 15 residues. V lost 4 bases and J 5 bases, leaving 18 bases between the germline ends. This CDR3 is CASSPLHGSSETQYF. Here the CDR3 DNA reads TGCGCCAGCAGCCCACTGCACGGGAGCAGCGAGACCCAGTACTTC.

The chain links TRBV7-9 to TRBJ2-7; the D is unclear. The end of the DNA fits TRBJ2-1 better, so the J call may be wrong. CDR3 length: 13 amino acids. Germline V lookup: CDR1 SEHNR, CDR2 FQNEAQ (reference sequence). DNA for the CDR3: TGTGCCAGCAGCTTAGGGACCAAACATGAGCAGTTCTTC. It yields the protein CASSLGTKHEQFF.

This clonotype was seen a handful of times. The V gene is TRBV5-1, the J gene TRBJ2-3, with D hard to call. Germline CDR1 is SGHRS and CDR2 is YFSETQ. The CDR3 is made up of 12 amino acids. The V end was cut by 0 bases, the J end by 5 bases, with 4 bases between. DNA for the CDR3: TGCGCCAGCAGCTTGGGGATAGATACGCAGTATTTT. This encodes CASSLGIDTQYF.

This clonotype occurred many times. This chain joins TRBV12-3 or TRBV12-4 and TRBJ2-3; 7 bases agree with TRBD2. CDR3 length: 15 amino acids. V lost 10 bases and J lost 0; bases outside the gene matches: 10. The CDR3 protein is CATSAGVPSTDTQYF. The CDR3 DNA sequence: TGTGCCACCTCGGCGGGGGTCCCTAGCACAGATACGCAGTATTTT.

This clonotype was seen more than once but under ten times. No conserved phenylalanine or tryptophan ends this CDR3, so it is likely a read error. The V call is TRBV29-1, the J call TRBJ1-4; TRBD1 matches 8 bases. The length of the CDR3 is 17 residues. V lost 4 bases and J lost 3; bases outside the gene matches: 13. CDR1 SQVTM and CDR2 ANQGSEA come from the germline V gene. The DNA for the CDR3 is TGCAGCGTTGGGTTCGGTCAGGGGGCGGGGGCTAATGAAAAACTGTTTTCT. This translates into CSVGFGQGAGANEKLFS.

The chain has TRBV29-1 and TRBJ1-6; D gene ambiguous. Germline values: CDR1 SQVTM, CDR2 ANQGSEA. The CDR3 runs 13 residues. The V gene lost 1 base and the J gene lost 10 bases, with 11 bases spanning the gap. The CDR3: CSVEAAAESPLHF. CDR3 nucleotides: TGCAGCGTTGAAGCGGCGGCGGAATCACCCCTCCACTTT.

Many counts were recorded for this clonotype. This rearrangement joins TRBV6-5 to TRBJ1-5, with D perhaps TRBD1 (6 bases). The CDR3 is made up of 14 amino acids. The germline V and J ends were trimmed by 6 bases and 6 bases, with 15 bases remaining between them. Germline V lookup: CDR1 MNHEY, CDR2 SVGAGI. The CDR3 sequence: CASRGQRGSQPQHF. The CDR3 region has the DNA TGTGCCAGCAGAGGACAGCGGGGCTCTCAGCCCCAGCATTTT.